This T cell receptor delta chain stems from a study of DNA immune sequencing with unique molecular identifiers (dated by TCRdb to the early 2020s). With respect to the entire study: Immunomagnetic cell separation was used to enrich gammadelta T cells from buffy coats, and the genomic DNA of the enriched gammadelta T cells was sequenced. Fluorescence-activated cell sorting was used to enrich gammadelta T cells from the PBMC of fewer than eleven healthy individuals. To compare enriched with non-enriched material, 95 to 100 ng of enriched gammadelta T-cell DNA and around 0.97 ug of non-enriched PBMC DNA were sequenced. The study developed and validated an ultrasensitive DNA-based TRD repertoire sequencing method using PCR-introduced unique molecular identifiers. The method was checked using synthetic reference molecules and blood samples from healthy people. Donors were healthy individuals, with about nine donors profiled from sorted peripheral blood gammadelta T cells. Overall results and qualifications from the work: Among clonotypes in healthy donors, the most frequent TRD rearrangement was TRDV2 paired with TRDJ1. The primer-based approach is unable to detect novel TRD sequences that the primers do not target. Variation in TRD repertoire diversity was observed between healthy donors, with several donors found to be highly oligoclonal, in that the top 5 clonotypes exceeded half of productive molecules.

This clone showed up just a few times. What this receptor recognizes is not known. The translation of this DNA and the TCRdb protein of a much larger clone differ at residue 11, probably owing to a read error; the protein shown here is translated from the DNA. Including the terminal cysteine and phenylalanine, the CDR3 comprises 24 residues. Only the CDR3 region is kept as DNA, spanning 72 bases read in frame from base 1. V and J are trimmed by 4 bases and 0 bases, and the gene matches miss 32 bases of the junction. The germline V gene encodes CDR1 TSWWSYY and CDR2 QGS. Library construction relied on multiplex PCR. A 32-plex assay amplified the genomic DNA, with primers for all 8 TRDV and 4 TRDJ genes spanning the CDR3. A 12-nucleotide UMI was added during about 3 barcoding PCR cycles, followed by a second PCR with Illumina adapter primers. AMPure XP beads were used to purify the libraries, and library quality was checked on a Fragment Analyzer using the HS NGS Fragment kit. Sequencing was run on an Illumina MiniSeq mid-output kit with around 20% PhiX and 150 cycles of paired-end reads. The original pipeline was this. MIGEC version 1.2.9 was used to process the reads, grouping reads by UMI and building error-corrected consensus sequences. For post-processing, modified scripts from VDJtools version 1.2.1 were used together with the tcR R package. Via CATT, TCRdb reprocessed the public reads, and rows with identical DNA were then joined. In this record, the V and J calls reflect TCRdb's handling and not the investigators' own analysis. Within this sample are under 2,000 delta-chain clones, with 5% to 8% of them counted one time only. The top ten clonotypes cover approximately 50% of the sample.

The sequence was obtained from a human donor in good health. The specimen sequenced was gamma-delta T cells from buffy coat blood. The chain joins TRDV1 to TRDJ1, with 7 bases aligning to TRDD3. The J gene is absent in TCRdb and was assigned here via DNA matching to germline. Here is the DNA: TGTGCTCTTGGGGTGTCCCCCCTTGGCCCTGAGGATACGAGTACCCCTCCGTACACCGATAAACTCATCTTT. Its protein reads: CALGVSPLGPEDTSTPPYTDKLIF.